This T cell receptor (beta chain) was sequenced during a study of blood T cell repertoires in COVID-19. Study context: Spain, Italy and the United States supplied samples that represented acute and convalescent COVID-19. From T cells, B-cell-depleted T cells, or PBMCs came the material, which was cDNA or gDNA.

Between the trimmed V and J ends, which lost 2 bases and 2 bases, there was a span of 8 bases. CDR1 and CDR2 (germline): SQVTM, ANQGSEA. The CDR3 covers 13 residues. Authors' data handling: Cell counts per sample came from amplifying reference gene primers. Measured with immunoSEQ multiplex PCR; TCRdb has only the in-frame clones, and not every one. Clone size and V and J calls were adopted from that table, with D and trimming inferred from the DNA. Here the sample spans over 150,000 clones, 80% to 90% being singletons. This receptor was taken from a man aged 25-45 years with acute or convalescent COVID-19. Sequencing used peripheral blood. The chain has TRBV29-1 and TRBJ2-3; D remains ambiguous. CDR3 region: CSVEQATTDTQYF. The DNA for the CDR3 is TGCAGCGTTGAACAGGCCACCACAGATACGCAGTATTTT.